The 28 T cell receptor beta chains presented below share a single source sample, sequenced in a study of blood T cell repertoires in COVID-19. Here immunoSEQ multiplex PCR was the method, and the copy in TCRdb shows in-frame clones only, minus some. Of approximately 210,000 clones in the sample, 85% to 90% were seen once. Sample: PBMCs or T cells enriched from blood (not recorded which). Source of these receptors: a woman aged 45-65 years with acute COVID-19.

The CDR3 bases are TGTGCCAGCAGCTCAATCTTGCGGGTTTTCTACAATGAGCAGTTCTTC. Amino acid sequence: CASSSILRVFYNEQFF. V gene TRBV5-4 combines with J gene TRBJ2-1; tentatively, D is TRBD2 (5 bases). Between the trimmed V and J ends, which lost 3 bases and 3 bases, there was a span of 16 bases. From germline, CDR1 is SGHNT and CDR2 YYREEE (reference sequence). The CDR3 totals 16 residues.

The rearrangement links TRBV5-6 to TRBJ1-2, with TRBD1 as a possible D gene (6 bases). Trimming pared 1 base from V and 2 bases from J, leaving 9 bases between. The CDR3 sequence is 14 residues long. Germline loops: CDR1 SGHDT, CDR2 YYEEEE. The CDR3 loop is CASSLTGFNYGYTF. The CDR3 DNA is TGTGCCAGCAGCTTGACAGGGTTCAACTATGGCTACACCTTC.

The genes are TRBV24-1 and TRBJ2-1, with 7 bases that match TRBD1. In germline, CDR1 is KGHDR, CDR2 SFDVKD. This CDR3 region has 12 residues. The ends lost 8 bases at V and 4 bases at J; junction bases unmatched: 1. Written as DNA, the CDR3 is TGTGCCACCAAGGGACAGTACAATGAGCAGTTCTTC. Its protein is CATKGQYNEQFF.

Remarks on this clone: Other DNA variants within this sample encode the same CDR3. The J gene is TRBJ2-1, the V gene TRBV7-2, with TRBD2 matching 9 bases. In germline, CDR1 is SGHTA, CDR2 FQGNSA. J was trimmed by 5 bases and V by 2 bases; bases with no gene match: 10. The CDR3 has 17 residues. CDR3 bases: TGTGCCAGCAGCTTAAGGGGGGCGGGAGGGCCCAACAATGAGCAGTTCTTC. This encodes CASSLRGAGGPNNEQFF.

This clone was detected only once. V and J are TRBV9 and TRBJ1-2; 8 positions agree with TRBD1. Trimming removed 0 bases from V and 3 bases from J; junction bases left unmatched: 4. The germline CDR1 and CDR2 sequences are SGDLS and YYNGEE. The CDR3 contains 15 residues. Here the CDR3 DNA reads TGTGCCAGCAGCGTAGCCCAGGGGGCGGACTATGGCTACACCTTC. It translates to CASSVAQGADYGYTF. Full variable domain (outside the CDR3, taken from reference TRBV9 and TRBJ1-2): DSGVTQTPKHLITATGQRVTLRCSPRSGDLSVYWYQQSLDQGLQFLIQYYNGEERAKGNILERFSAQQFPDLHSELNLSSLELGDSALYFCASSVAQGADYGYTFGSGTRLTVV.

DNA of the CDR3: TGTGCCACTACGACCGGCGGGCCAAACACCGGGGAGCTGTTTTTT. It is translated as CATTTGGPNTGELFF. This chain links TRBV28 with TRBJ2-2, with D perhaps TRBD2 (5 bases). In germline, CDR1 is MDHEN, CDR2 SYDVKM. This CDR3 region has 15 residues. Trimming shortened V by 10 bases and J by 2 bases, and 17 bases separated the two germline ends.

The chain uses TRBV18 and TRBJ2-1, with 14 bases aligning to TRBD2. V lost 4 bases, J lost 5 bases, and 13 bases stayed unmatched. Germline CDR1 is KGHSH and CDR2 is LQKENI. The CDR3 runs to 19 residues. The DNA of the CDR3 is TGTGCCAGCTCACTCCCCGGGACTAGCGGGAGTGTTATTCACAATGAGCAGTTCTTC. Protein product: CASSLPGTSGSVIHNEQFF.

The chain employs TRBV28 and TRBJ1-5, with a tentative D call TRBD1 (5 bases). Trimming pared 4 bases from V and 6 bases from J, leaving 13 bases between. Per germline, CDR1 MDHEN and CDR2 SYDVKM. There are 14 residues in the CDR3. Here the CDR3 DNA reads TGTGCCAGCAGTTGGGGGGTCGAACGTCAGCCCCAGCATTTT. Protein product: CASSWGVERQPQHF.

V is TRBV28 and J is TRBJ1-1; TRBD1 aligns across 7 bases. CDR3 length: 16 amino acids. J gave up 0 bases and V 2 bases, and 6 bases lay outside the gene matches. Per the germline V gene, CDR1 is MDHEN and CDR2 is SYDVKM. For the CDR3, the DNA is TGTGCCAGCAGTTTACCGAAGACAGGGATGAACACTGAAGCTTTCTTT. It yields the protein CASSLPKTGMNTEAFF.

The chain joins TRBV20-1 to TRBJ2-5; 9 positions match TRBD1. V was pared by 3 bases and J by 4 bases, with 3 bases of the junction left unmatched. Germline-derived CDR1 and CDR2 are DFQATT and SNEGSKA (reference sequence). The CDR3 sequence is 13 residues long. CDR3 sequence reads: CSASRGQGETQYF. CDR3 in DNA: TGCAGTGCTAGTAGGGGACAGGGAGAGACCCAGTACTTC.

V and J are TRBV27 and TRBJ1-5; D is ambiguous. Trimming removed 3 bases from V and 5 bases from J, with 20 bases in between. The V gene's germline CDR1 is MNHEY and CDR2 SMNVEV (reference sequence). This CDR3 has 17 residues. The CDR3 DNA follows: TGTGCCAGCAGTTTCTCCCGCGGGGAGTTATCCGATCAGCCCCAGCATTTT. This gives the protein CASSFSRGELSDQPQHF.

This sequence joins TRBV9 and TRBJ2-2, with 7 bases matching TRBD2. This CDR3 has 20 residues. Per the germline V gene, CDR1 is SGDLS and CDR2 is YYNGEE. Trimming cost V 5 bases and J 1 base; bases outside gene matches: 20. CDR3 sequence: CASRSHTIGTTRLNTGELFF. DNA for the CDR3: TGTGCCAGCAGGTCCCACACCATCGGGACTACTCGATTGAACACCGGGGAGCTGTTTTTT.

The rearrangement uses TRBV21-1 and TRBJ1-3; TRBD1 is the table's D call and was not checked against the DNA. TRBV21-1 is classified as a pseudogene. The CDR3 sequence is 15 residues long. DNA of the CDR3: TGTGCCAGCAGTAGACAGTTAAGCTCTGGAAACACCATATATTTT. Protein sequence: CASSRQLSSGNTIYF.

This CDR3 reads CASSEAGRGPNEQYF. CDR3 nucleotide sequence: TGTGCCAGCAGTGAAGCTGGCAGGGGGCCGAATGAGCAGTACTTC. This chain links TRBV2 with TRBJ2-7; TRBD1 agrees at 8 bases. The trim removed 0 bases at V and 7 bases at J, leaving 8 bases unmatched. There are 15 residues in the CDR3. CDR1 is SNHLY and CDR2 is FYNNEI in the germline V gene.

The CDR3 region has the DNA TGTGCCAGCAACGACAGGGCTTTTGCCTACGAGCAGTACTTC. Translated, it gives CASNDRAFAYEQYF. V usage is TRBV28 and J usage is TRBJ2-7; 7 bases align to TRBD1. With 7 bases clipped from V and 2 bases from J, the junction kept 8 bases outside the gene matches. The CDR3 loop spans 14 amino acids. Germline values: CDR1 MDHEN, CDR2 SYDVKM.

This sequence joins TRBV19 and TRBJ2-4, with a weak D call TRBD1 (5 bases). CDR3 size: 15 residues. Trimming left V 1 base short and J 7 bases short, with 14 bases between. In germline, CDR1 is LNHDA, CDR2 SQIVND (reference sequence). The CDR3 nucleotides are TGTGCCAGTAGTATAGTGGGGCAGGTCGGGAACATTCAGTACTTC. Protein product: CASSIVGQVGNIQYF.

A remark on this clone: This specimen includes other DNA sequences encoding the same CDR3. CDR3 residues: CASSGQGARTEAFF. The CDR3 nucleotides read TGTGCCAGCAGCGGGCAGGGGGCGCGCACTGAAGCTTTCTTT. V and J are TRBV9 and TRBJ1-1; 8 nucleotides align to TRBD1. V shed 3 bases, J shed 4 bases, and the junction held 5 bases outside the gene matches. The CDR3 sequence is 14 residues long. Germline V gene data show CDR1 as SGDLS and CDR2 as YYNGEE.

The CDR3 protein is CASGDRGPIGEETQYF. CDR3 sequence (DNA): TGTGCCAGCGGCGACAGGGGGCCTATTGGGGAAGAGACCCAGTACTTC. V usage is TRBV7-9 and J usage is TRBJ2-5; 10 bases are a match to TRBD1. The germline V gene has CDR1 SEHNR and CDR2 FQNEAQ (reference sequence). With 8 bases clipped from V and 3 bases from J, the junction kept 12 bases outside the gene matches. CDR3 length: 16 amino acids.

This chain connects TRBV24-1 to TRBJ2-1; 9 bases fit TRBD1. Germline assignment: CDR1 KGHDR and CDR2 SFDVKD. This CDR3 has 16 amino acids. J lost 3 bases, V lost 2 bases, and 4 bases had no gene match. Here the CDR3 DNA reads TGTGCCACCAGTGATTCGGGGACAGGGTTCTACAATGAGCAGTTCTTC. Translation: CATSDSGTGFYNEQFF.

This chain uses TRBV7-9 with TRBJ2-7, with 7 bases fitting TRBD1. CDR1 and CDR2 from the germline V gene are SEHNR and FQNEAQ (reference sequence). The CDR3 is 15 amino acids. V lost 5 bases, J lost 0 bases, and 7 bases stayed unmatched. CDR3 in DNA: TGTGCCAGCAGCCAGACAGGGAAGAGCTCCTACGAGCAGTACTTC. Translated, it gives CASSQTGKSSYEQYF.

The rearrangement links TRBV7-8 to TRBJ2-1, with 8 nucleotides matching TRBD2. V gave up 5 bases and J gave up 4 bases; unmatched junction bases: 16. The germline V gene has CDR1 SGHVS and CDR2 FQNEAQ. CDR3 length: 18 residues. The CDR3 sequence: CASSRLAGSGGGYNEQFF. The DNA of the CDR3 is TGTGCCAGCAGCAGACTAGCTGGGTCGGGAGGGGGATACAATGAGCAGTTCTTC.

The genes are TRBV5-1 and TRBJ2-3; TRBD1 matches at 7 bases. The germline CDR1 and CDR2 sequences are SGHRS and YFSETQ. The V gene end was trimmed by 2 bases and the J gene end by 4 bases; junction bases not matched to a gene: 4. The CDR3 covers 14 residues. The CDR3 DNA follows: TGCGCCAGCAGCTTAAACCAGGGGGCAGATACGCAGTATTTT. This gives the protein CASSLNQGADTQYF.

This clone was seen a few times. The rearrangement links TRBV6-5 to TRBJ1-2; 9 nucleotides align to TRBD1. V shed 7 bases and J 4 bases; nucleotides not matched to a gene: 10. This CDR3 comprises 15 residues. Germline CDR1 and CDR2: MNHEY and SVGAGI. The CDR3 is CASTPDRGGLYGYTF. CDR3 coding DNA: TGTGCCAGCACTCCGGACAGGGGAGGCCTCTATGGCTACACCTTC.

The chain is built from TRBV15 and TRBJ2-7; 9 bases fit TRBD2. Trimming took 1 base from V and 1 from J; bases not matched to a gene: 8. The CDR3 runs 17 residues. Germline CDR1 is LNHNV and CDR2 is YYDKDF (reference sequence). The CDR3 coding sequence is TGTGCCACCAGCAGAGGGCGAGGTAGCGGGGGATCCTACGAGCAGTACTTC. Protein product: CATSRGRGSGGSYEQYF. The whole variable domain, filled in from reference TRBV15 and TRBJ2-7, reads DAMVIQNPRYQVTQFGKPVTLSCSQTLNHNVMYWYQQKSSQAPKLLFHYYDKDFNNEADTPDNFQSRRPNTSFCFLDIRSPGLGDTAMYLCATSRGRGSGGSYEQYFGPGTRLTVT.

The chain combines TRBV7-2 with TRBJ2-7; D may be TRBD1 (5 bases). The germline V and J ends were trimmed by 1 base and 5 bases, with 15 bases remaining between them. The CDR3 is made up of 15 amino acids. Germline V gene data show CDR1 as SGHTA and CDR2 as FQGNSA. The CDR3 nucleotides are TGTGCCAGCAGCTTAGTAGGGGCTAAATACCACGAGCAGTACTTC. Translating it yields CASSLVGAKYHEQYF.

This chain joins TRBV14 and TRBJ2-1; 8 nucleotides match TRBD1. J gave up 3 bases and V 1 base, and 2 bases lay outside the gene matches. The length of the CDR3 is 15 residues. The germline CDR1 and CDR2 sequences are SGHDN and FVKESK. The CDR3 DNA follows: TGTGCCAGCAGCCAAGCCGGACAGGGCTACAATGAGCAGTTCTTC. As protein: CASSQAGQGYNEQFF.

This clone was found once. The chain couples TRBV7-9 to TRBJ1-2; perhaps TRBD1 as D (5 bases). The CDR3 contains 14 residues. Germline V CDR1 and CDR2: SEHNR, FQNEAQ (reference sequence). V gave up 8 bases and J gave up 8 bases, with 21 bases separating them. CDR3 sequence: CASPRAPPGGGYTF. CDR3 DNA sequence: TGTGCCAGCCCCCGGGCACCCCCCGGGGGAGGCTACACCTTC.

This rearrangement joins TRBV9 to TRBJ1-5; TRBD1 is a possible D gene (6 bases). The germline gives CDR1 SGDLS, CDR2 YYNGEE. The CDR3 runs to 13 residues. Trimming stripped 4 bases from V and 3 bases from J, with 8 bases between. The CDR3, as DNA: TGTGCCAGCAGCACAGGGAACAATCAGCCCCAGCATTTT. Translated: CASSTGNNQPQHF. Looking up the rest from reference TRBV9 and TRBJ1-5 gives the full variable domain: DSGVTQTPKHLITATGQRVTLRCSPRSGDLSVYWYQQSLDQGLQFLIQYYNGEERAKGNILERFSAQQFPDLHSELNLSSLELGDSALYFCASSTGNNQPQHFGDGTRLSIL.